The TCR beta chain under discussion was sequenced for a study of T cell changes during pregnancy in multiple sclerosis. The junction had 4 bases not matched to a gene; V was cut back by 5 bases and J by 0 bases. Germline values: CDR1 MDHEN, CDR2 SYDVKM. The CDR3 is made up of 15 amino acids. Clones were read by immunoSEQ multiplex PCR, and TCRdb kept only the in-frame ones, dropping some. The repertoire holds roughly 64,000 clones, with 90% to 97% as singletons. The J gene is TRBJ1-3, the V gene TRBV28, with 7 bases aligning to TRBD1. The source was CD8+ T cells from peripheral blood mononuclear cells, collected after pregnancy. The sequence was collected from a female donor with multiple sclerosis, enrolled in a pregnancy study. The CDR3: CASSDYRGSGNTIYF. DNA for the CDR3: TGTGCCAGCAGTGATTACAGGGGCTCTGGAAACACCATATATTTT.